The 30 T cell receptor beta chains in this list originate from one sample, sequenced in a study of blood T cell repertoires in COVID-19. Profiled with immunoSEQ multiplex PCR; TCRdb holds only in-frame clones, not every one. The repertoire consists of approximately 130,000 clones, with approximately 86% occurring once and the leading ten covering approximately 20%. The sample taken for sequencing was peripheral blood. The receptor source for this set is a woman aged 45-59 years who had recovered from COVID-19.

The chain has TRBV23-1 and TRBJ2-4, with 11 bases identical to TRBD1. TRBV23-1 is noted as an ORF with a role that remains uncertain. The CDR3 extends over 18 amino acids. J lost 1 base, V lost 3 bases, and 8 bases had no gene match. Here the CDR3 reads CASSQPRTGGFAKNIQYF. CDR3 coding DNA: TGCGCCAGCAGTCAGCCCAGGACAGGGGGCTTCGCCAAAAACATTCAGTACTTC.

The CDR3 is CASSIRDSLLGYTF. CDR3 DNA sequence: TGTGCCAGCAGTATACGGGACAGCCTTCTTGGCTACACCTTC. This rearrangement joins TRBV6-6 to TRBJ1-2, with 7 bases identical to TRBD1. Trimming at V came to 5 bases and at J to 7 bases, leaving 10 bases not matched to a gene. The length of the CDR3 is 14 residues. CDR1 and CDR2 (germline): MNHNY, SVGAGI (reference sequence).

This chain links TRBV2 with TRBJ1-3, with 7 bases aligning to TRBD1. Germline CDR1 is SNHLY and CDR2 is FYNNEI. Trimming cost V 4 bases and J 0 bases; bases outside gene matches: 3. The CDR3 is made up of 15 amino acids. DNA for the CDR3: TGTGCCAGCAGTGGACAGGGAACCTCTGGAAACACCATATATTTT. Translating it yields CASSGQGTSGNTIYF.

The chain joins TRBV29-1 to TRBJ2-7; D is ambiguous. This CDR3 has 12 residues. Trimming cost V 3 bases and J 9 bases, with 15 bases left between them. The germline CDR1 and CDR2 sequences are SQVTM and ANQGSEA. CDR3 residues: CSVDTSQNGQYF. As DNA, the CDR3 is TGCAGCGTTGACACGTCACAGAACGGGCAGTACTTC.

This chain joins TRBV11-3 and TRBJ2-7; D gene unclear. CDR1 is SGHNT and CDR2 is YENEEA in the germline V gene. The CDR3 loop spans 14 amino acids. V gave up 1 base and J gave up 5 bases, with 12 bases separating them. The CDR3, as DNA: TGTGCCAGCAGCTTAGGAGGTCTCCTTAACGAGCAGTACTTC. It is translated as CASSLGGLLNEQYF.

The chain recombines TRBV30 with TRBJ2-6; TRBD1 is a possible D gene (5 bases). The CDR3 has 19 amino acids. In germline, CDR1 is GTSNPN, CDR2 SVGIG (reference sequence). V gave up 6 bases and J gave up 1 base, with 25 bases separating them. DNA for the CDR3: TGTGCCTGCCCCCCGACGAGCAGGGCTTCCCTTTCTGGGGCCAACGTCCTGACTTTC. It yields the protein CACPPTSRASLSGANVLTF.

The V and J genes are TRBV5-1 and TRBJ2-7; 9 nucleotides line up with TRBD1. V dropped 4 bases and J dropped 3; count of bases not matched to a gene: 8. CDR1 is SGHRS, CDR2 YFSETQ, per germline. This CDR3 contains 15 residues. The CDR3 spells CASSPSGQGVYEQYF. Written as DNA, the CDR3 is TGCGCCAGCAGCCCGTCGGGACAGGGAGTCTACGAGCAGTACTTC.

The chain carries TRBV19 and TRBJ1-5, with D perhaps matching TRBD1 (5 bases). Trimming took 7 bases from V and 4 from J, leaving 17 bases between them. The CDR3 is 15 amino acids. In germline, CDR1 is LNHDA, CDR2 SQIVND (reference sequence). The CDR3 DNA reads TGTGCCAGTACCTTCGGGTCAGGGCGGAATCAGCCCCAGCATTTT. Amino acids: CASTFGSGRNQPQHF.

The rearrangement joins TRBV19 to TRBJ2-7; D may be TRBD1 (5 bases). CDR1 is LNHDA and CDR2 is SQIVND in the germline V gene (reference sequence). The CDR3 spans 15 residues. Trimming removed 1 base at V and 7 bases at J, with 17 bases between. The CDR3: CASSIGGTTRAEQYF. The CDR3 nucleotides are TGTGCCAGTAGTATAGGGGGCACAACAAGGGCGGAGCAGTACTTC.

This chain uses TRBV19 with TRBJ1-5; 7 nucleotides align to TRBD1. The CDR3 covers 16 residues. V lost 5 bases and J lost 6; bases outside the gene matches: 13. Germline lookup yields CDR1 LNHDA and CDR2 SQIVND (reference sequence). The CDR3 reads CASSSTTQGPFQPQHF. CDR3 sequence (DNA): TGTGCCAGTAGTTCAACGACACAGGGGCCCTTTCAGCCCCAGCATTTT.

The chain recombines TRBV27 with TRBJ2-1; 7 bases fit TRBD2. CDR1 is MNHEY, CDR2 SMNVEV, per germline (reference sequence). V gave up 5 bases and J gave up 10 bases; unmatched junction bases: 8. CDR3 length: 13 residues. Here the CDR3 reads CASSPLTSEEQFF. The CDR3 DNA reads TGTGCCAGCAGTCCCCTAACTAGCGAGGAGCAGTTCTTC.

CDR3 nucleotides: TGTGCCAGCTCACCTTCCCGACAGGGGAATCAGCCCCAGCATTTT. The encoded protein is CASSPSRQGNQPQHF. V usage is TRBV18 and J usage is TRBJ1-5; 8 bases agree with TRBD1. This CDR3 is built from 15 residues. Germline lookup yields CDR1 KGHSH and CDR2 LQKENI. Unmatched junction bases numbered 5, after V lost 3 bases and J lost 4 bases.

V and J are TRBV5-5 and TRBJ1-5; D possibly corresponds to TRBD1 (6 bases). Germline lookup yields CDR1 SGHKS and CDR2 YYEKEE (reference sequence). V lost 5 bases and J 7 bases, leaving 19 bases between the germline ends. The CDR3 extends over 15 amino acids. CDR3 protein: CASSRIGGLGQPQHF. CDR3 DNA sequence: TGTGCCAGCAGTAGGATCGGGGGGCTGGGGCAGCCCCAGCATTTT.

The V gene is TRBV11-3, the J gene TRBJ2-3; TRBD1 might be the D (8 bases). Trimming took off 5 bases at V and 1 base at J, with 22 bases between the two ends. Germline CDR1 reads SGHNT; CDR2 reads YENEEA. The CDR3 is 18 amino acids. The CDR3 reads CASSPSQGGGPGTDTQYF. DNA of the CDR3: TGTGCCAGCAGCCCTTCACAGGGGGGGGGCCCTGGCACAGATACGCAGTATTTT.

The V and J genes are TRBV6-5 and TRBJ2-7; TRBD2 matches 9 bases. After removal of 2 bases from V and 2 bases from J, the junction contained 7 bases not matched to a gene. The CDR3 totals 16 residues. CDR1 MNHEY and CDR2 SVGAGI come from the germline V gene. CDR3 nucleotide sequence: TGTGCCAGCAGTTACGGGGTAGCGGGAGTTCCCTACGAGCAGTACTTC. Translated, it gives CASSYGVAGVPYEQYF.

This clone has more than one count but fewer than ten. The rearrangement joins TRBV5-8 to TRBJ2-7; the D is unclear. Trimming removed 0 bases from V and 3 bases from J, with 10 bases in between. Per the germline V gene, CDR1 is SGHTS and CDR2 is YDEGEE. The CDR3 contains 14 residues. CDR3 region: CASSLAGLNYEQYF. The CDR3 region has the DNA TGTGCCAGCAGCTTGGCCGGGTTAAACTACGAGCAGTACTTC.

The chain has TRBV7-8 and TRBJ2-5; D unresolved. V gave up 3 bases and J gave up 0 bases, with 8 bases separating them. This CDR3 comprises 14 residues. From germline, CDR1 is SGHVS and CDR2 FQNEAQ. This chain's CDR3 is CASSFYLYQETQYF. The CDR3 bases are TGTGCCAGCAGCTTCTACCTGTACCAAGAGACCCAGTACTTC.

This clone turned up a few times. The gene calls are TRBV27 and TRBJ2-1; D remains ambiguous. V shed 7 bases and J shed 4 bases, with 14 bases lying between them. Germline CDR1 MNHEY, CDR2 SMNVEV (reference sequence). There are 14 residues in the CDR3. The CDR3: CASKETVLYNEQFF. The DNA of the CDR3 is TGTGCCAGCAAGGAAACAGTCCTATACAATGAGCAGTTCTTC.

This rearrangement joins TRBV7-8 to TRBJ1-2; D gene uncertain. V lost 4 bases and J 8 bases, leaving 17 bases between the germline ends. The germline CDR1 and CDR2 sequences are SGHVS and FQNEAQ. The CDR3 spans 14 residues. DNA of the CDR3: TGTGCCAGCAGCTCCCTAGATTCGGGGTCCGGCTACACCTTC. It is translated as CASSSLDSGSGYTF.

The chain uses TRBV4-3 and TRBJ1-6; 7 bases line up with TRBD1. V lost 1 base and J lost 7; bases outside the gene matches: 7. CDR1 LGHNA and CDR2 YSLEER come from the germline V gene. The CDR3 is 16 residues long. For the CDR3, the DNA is TGCGCCAGCAGCCAAGGACCGACAGGGAAAAATTCACCCCTCCACTTT. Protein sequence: CASSQGPTGKNSPLHF.

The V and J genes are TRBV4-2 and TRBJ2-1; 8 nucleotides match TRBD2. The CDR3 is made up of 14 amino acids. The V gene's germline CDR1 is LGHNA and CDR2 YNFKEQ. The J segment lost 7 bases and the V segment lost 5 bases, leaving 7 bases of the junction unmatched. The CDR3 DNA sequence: TGTGCCAGCAGCGGAGCGGGGGCCTTGAATGAGCAGTTCTTC. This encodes CASSGAGALNEQFF.

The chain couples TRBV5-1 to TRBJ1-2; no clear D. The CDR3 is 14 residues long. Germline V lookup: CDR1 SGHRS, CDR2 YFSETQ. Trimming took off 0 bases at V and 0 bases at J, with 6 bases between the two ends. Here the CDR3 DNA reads TGCGCCAGCAGCTTGGGCAGGACTAACTATGGCTACACCTTC. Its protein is CASSLGRTNYGYTF. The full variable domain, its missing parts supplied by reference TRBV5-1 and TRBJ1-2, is KAGVTQTPRYLIKTRGQQVTLSCSPISGHRSVSWYQQTPGQGLQFLFEYFSETQRNKGNFPGRFSGRQFSNSRSEMNVSTLELGDSALYLCASSLGRTNYGYTFGSGTRLTVV.

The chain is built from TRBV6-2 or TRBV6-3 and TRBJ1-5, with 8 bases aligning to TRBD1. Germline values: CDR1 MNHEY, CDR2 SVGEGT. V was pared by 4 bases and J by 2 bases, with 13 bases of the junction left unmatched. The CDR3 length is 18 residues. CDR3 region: CASSFGQGAVGGNQPQHF. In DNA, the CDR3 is TGTGCCAGCAGTTTTGGACAGGGCGCGGTGGGGGGCAATCAGCCCCAGCATTTT.

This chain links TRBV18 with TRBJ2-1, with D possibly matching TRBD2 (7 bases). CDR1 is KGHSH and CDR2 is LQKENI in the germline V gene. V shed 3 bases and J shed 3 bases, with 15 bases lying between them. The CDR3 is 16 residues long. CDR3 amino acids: CASSPPGGGIYNEQFF. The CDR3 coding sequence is TGTGCCAGCTCACCTCCGGGGGGCGGGATCTACAATGAGCAGTTCTTC.

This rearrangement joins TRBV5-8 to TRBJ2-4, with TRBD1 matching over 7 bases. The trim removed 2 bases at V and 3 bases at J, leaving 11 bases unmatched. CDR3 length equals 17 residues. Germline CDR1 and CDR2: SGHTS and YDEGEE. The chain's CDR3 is CASSFSEAWDSKNIQYF. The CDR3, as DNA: TGTGCCAGCAGCTTTTCTGAGGCCTGGGACAGCAAAAACATTCAGTACTTC. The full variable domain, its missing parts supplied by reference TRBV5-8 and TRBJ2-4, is EAGVTQSPTHLIKTRGQQATLRCSPISGHTSVYWYQQALGLGLQFLLWYDEGEERNRGNFPPRFSGRQFPNYSSELNVNALELEDSALYLCASSFSEAWDSKNIQYFGAGTRLSVL.

CDR3 sequence reads: CASSDSMLAGGPPYEQYF. The CDR3 DNA is TGTGCCAGCAGTGACTCGATGCTAGCGGGAGGGCCACCCTACGAGCAGTACTTC. The V call is TRBV6-4, the J call TRBJ2-7, with 12 bases identical to TRBD2. CDR1 and CDR2 from the germline V gene are MRHNA and SNTAGT. The CDR3 has 18 amino acids. J gave up 2 bases and V 0 bases, and 8 bases lay outside the gene matches.

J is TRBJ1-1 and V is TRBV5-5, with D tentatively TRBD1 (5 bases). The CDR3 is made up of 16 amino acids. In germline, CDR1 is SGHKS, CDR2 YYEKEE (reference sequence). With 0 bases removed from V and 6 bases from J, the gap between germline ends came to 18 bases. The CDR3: CASSLEIGQGFPEAFF. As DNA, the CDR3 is TGTGCCAGCAGCTTGGAAATAGGCCAGGGTTTTCCTGAAGCTTTCTTT.

The CDR3 region has the DNA TGTGCCAGCACCAAACGGGACTCCCGAGATACGCAGTATTTT. Its protein product is CASTKRDSRDTQYF. V gene TRBV6-5 combines with J gene TRBJ2-3; tentative D call: TRBD2 (6 bases). V lost 7 bases and J 5 bases, leaving 16 bases between the germline ends. CDR1 and CDR2 (germline): MNHEY, SVGAGI. CDR3 length: 14 amino acids.

The CDR3 reads CASSSTLAGGTQYF. CDR3 in DNA: TGTGCCAGCAGCTCTACATTAGCGGGGGGGACTCAGTACTTC. The chain recombines TRBV7-2 with TRBJ2-7; 11 nucleotides line up with TRBD2. With V trimmed by 4 bases and J by 10 bases, 9 bases remained unmatched. Per the germline V gene, CDR1 is SGHTA and CDR2 is FQGNSA. The CDR3 consists of 14 residues. The full variable domain, rest sourced from reference TRBV7-2 and TRBJ2-7, is GAGVSQSPSNKVTEKGKDVELRCDPISGHTALYWYRQSLGQGLEFLIYFQGNSAPDKSGLPSDRFSAERTGGSVSTLTIQRTQQEDSAVYLCASSSTLAGGTQYFGPGTRLTVT.

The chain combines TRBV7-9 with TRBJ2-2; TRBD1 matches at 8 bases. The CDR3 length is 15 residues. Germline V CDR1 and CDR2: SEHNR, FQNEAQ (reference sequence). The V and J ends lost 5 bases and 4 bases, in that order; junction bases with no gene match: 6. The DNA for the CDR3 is TGTGCCAGCAGCCAAGGGGACAGGACCACCGGGGAGCTGTTTTTT. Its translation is CASSQGDRTTGELFF.